The 16 T cell receptor beta chains below all came from one sample that was sequenced in a study of blood T cell repertoires in COVID-19. Sequencing was performed with immunoSEQ multiplex PCR; in TCRdb, only in-frame clones are kept and a portion is missing. The sample has about 140,000 clones, around three quarters seen once. Sequencing used peripheral blood. These receptors were collected from a man aged 60 to 69 with acute or convalescent COVID-19.

The chain uses TRBV7-2 and TRBJ1-4, with D maybe TRBD1 (5 bases). Germline-derived CDR1 and CDR2 are SGHTA and FQGNSA. The germline V and J ends were trimmed by 1 base and 10 bases, with 13 bases remaining between them. The length of the CDR3 is 14 residues. The CDR3 loop is CASSLVQGSGKLFF. CDR3 DNA: TGTGCCAGCAGCTTAGTTCAGGGATCCGGAAAACTGTTTTTT.

V and J are TRBV4-3 and TRBJ2-1; the match to TRBD2 covers 9 bases. The V gene end was trimmed by 0 bases and the J gene end by 2 bases; junction bases not matched to a gene: 2. The CDR3 sequence is 16 residues long. Per germline, CDR1 LGHNA and CDR2 YSLEER. The CDR3 is CASSQDRLAAYNEQFF. The CDR3 DNA sequence: TGCGCCAGCAGCCAAGACAGACTAGCGGCCTACAATGAGCAGTTCTTC.

The J gene is TRBJ2-1, the V gene TRBV10-1; TRBD2 agrees at 9 bases. V shed 3 bases and J 8 bases; nucleotides not matched to a gene: 11. The CDR3 contains 16 residues. CDR1 is WNHNN, CDR2 SYGVQD, per germline (reference sequence). The CDR3 DNA reads TGCGCCAGCAGTGATGGGGTAGCGGGAGTCCGAGATGAGCAGTTCTTC. As protein: CASSDGVAGVRDEQFF.

This chain links TRBV29-1 with TRBJ2-4; 10 bases agree with TRBD1. The V and J ends lost 4 bases and 3 bases, in that order; junction bases with no gene match: 3. Germline assignment: CDR1 SQVTM and CDR2 ANQGSEA. The CDR3 totals 14 residues. DNA of the CDR3: TGCAGCGTTGGGGACAGGGGCGTCAAAAACATTCAGTACTTC. It specifies CSVGDRGVKNIQYF.

Points on this clone: Other DNA sequences in this specimen translate into the identical CDR3. The V gene is TRBV10-3, the J gene TRBJ2-7; 10 nucleotides line up with TRBD2. The CDR3 contains 15 residues. V was clipped by 0 bases and J by 6 bases; unmatched bases: 5. The V gene's germline CDR1 is ENHRY and CDR2 SYGVKD. This CDR3 is CAISESLAGGGEQYF. In nucleotides, the CDR3 is TGTGCCATCAGTGAGTCTTTAGCGGGAGGTGGCGAGCAGTACTTC.

CDR3 in amino acids: CAWSGGGPQHF. CDR3 sequence (DNA): TGTGCCTGGAGCGGTGGAGGGCCCCAGCATTTT. The genes are TRBV30 and TRBJ1-5; no reliable D call. Between the trimmed V and J ends, which lost 3 bases and 9 bases, there was a span of 9 bases. The CDR3 extends over 11 amino acids. CDR1 and CDR2 (germline): GTSNPN, SVGIG (reference sequence).

V and J are TRBV5-4 and TRBJ2-7; D not certain. The CDR3 length is 16 residues. V was trimmed by 0 bases and J by 0 bases, leaving 13 bases between them. Germline V CDR1 and CDR2: SGHNT, YYREEE (reference sequence). The CDR3 sequence is CASSLGPQVGSYEQYF. The CDR3 DNA follows: TGTGCCAGCAGCTTGGGGCCCCAGGTTGGCTCCTACGAGCAGTACTTC.

A remark on this clone: The junction and the germline gene differ at one end; a read error may be behind it. The chain combines TRBV4-1 with TRBJ1-2; possible D gene TRBD1, 6 bases. CDR3 length: 15 residues. Germline assignment: CDR1 MGHRA and CDR2 YSYEKL. CDR3 protein: CASSQVLTEGHPHHF. CDR3 nucleotides: TGCGCCAGCAGCCAAGTCCTAACCGAGGGACACCCACACCACTTC.

This clone occurred a few times. The chain uses TRBV24-1 and TRBJ2-3; 11 positions match TRBD2. V shed 4 bases, J shed 14 bases, and the junction held 7 bases outside the gene matches. Germline assignment: CDR1 KGHDR and CDR2 SFDVKD. This CDR3 has 13 amino acids. The DNA of the CDR3 is TGTGCCACCAGTGAACTAACTAGCGGGAGACTGTATTTT. Its translation: CATSELTSGRLYF.

The CDR3 here is CASSPTANQPQHF. The CDR3 DNA sequence: TGTGCCAGCTCACCCACTGCCAATCAGCCCCAGCATTTT. The gene calls are TRBV18 and TRBJ1-5; no firm D call. Germline CDR1 and CDR2: KGHSH and LQKENI. V lost 3 bases and J 3 bases, leaving 6 bases between the germline ends. CDR3 size: 13 residues.

The chain carries TRBV15 and TRBJ1-2; a possible D gene is TRBD1 (5 bases). This CDR3 is built from 14 residues. Trimming removed 3 bases from V and 2 bases from J, with 10 bases in between. The V gene's germline CDR1 is LNHNV and CDR2 YYDKDF (reference sequence). The CDR3 DNA reads as TGTGCCACCAGCAGCGCTAGACAGAACTATGGCTACACCTTC. Translated: CATSSARQNYGYTF.

The genes are TRBV9 and TRBJ2-6; D gene ambiguous. The germline V gene encodes CDR1 SGDLS and CDR2 YYNGEE. The germline V and J ends were trimmed by 4 bases and 4 bases, with 9 bases remaining between them. The length of the CDR3 is 14 residues. The CDR3 DNA reads as TGTGCCAGCAGCTTCCAGACAGGGGCCAACGTCCTGACTTTC. Translating it yields CASSFQTGANVLTF.

The J gene is TRBJ1-2, the V gene TRBV9; D perhaps matches TRBD1 (5 bases). Germline V gene sequence: CDR1 SGDLS, CDR2 YYNGEE. V lost 0 bases, J lost 6 bases, and 12 bases lay in between. The CDR3 loop spans 14 amino acids. The CDR3 loop reads CASSVAGGYDGYTF. The CDR3 DNA reads as TGTGCCAGCAGCGTAGCGGGGGGTTACGATGGCTACACCTTC.

The chain joins TRBV2 to TRBJ1-1; D uncertain. The V and J ends lost 6 bases and 3 bases respectively, with 5 bases between them. The CDR3 has 11 amino acids. Germline V CDR1 and CDR2: SNHLY, FYNNEI. CDR3 sequence: CASSLYTEAFF. The CDR3 bases are TGTGCCAGCAGCCTTTACACTGAAGCTTTCTTT.

This chain connects TRBV3-1 (or the pseudogene TRBV3-2) to TRBJ2-5; 10 bases match TRBD2. In germline, CDR1 is LGHDT, CDR2 YNNKEL (reference sequence). The V gene end was trimmed by 6 bases and the J gene end by 5 bases; junction bases not matched to a gene: 3. This CDR3 contains 13 residues. CDR3 amino acids: CASRLAGEETQYF. The CDR3 DNA reads as TGTGCCAGCAGGCTAGCGGGAGAGGAGACCCAGTACTTC.

This chain connects TRBV30 to TRBJ1-6, with TRBD1 as a possible D gene (6 bases). Per the germline V gene, CDR1 is GTSNPN and CDR2 is SVGIG (reference sequence). This CDR3 comprises 15 residues. V lost 5 bases to trimming and J lost 0 bases, with 11 bases between them. The CDR3 DNA reads as TGTGCCTGGCAAAGGGGGAGCTCCTATAATTCACCCCTCCACTTT. Protein sequence: CAWQRGSSYNSPLHF. The whole variable domain, filled in from reference TRBV30 and TRBJ1-6, reads SQTIHQWPATLVQPVGSPLSLECTVEGTSNPNLYWYRQAAGRGLQLLFYSVGIGQISSEVPQNLSASRPQDRQFILSSKKLLLSDSGFYLCAWQRGSSYNSPLHFGNGTRLTVT.